This T cell receptor beta chain is drawn from a study of CD8 T cells in Susac syndrome. Germline loops: CDR1 SNHLY, CDR2 FYNNEI. The CDR3 sequence is 11 residues long. Between the trimmed V and J ends, which lost 6 bases and 8 bases, there was a span of 8 bases. Reverse transcription used roughly 0.45 to 1 ug RNA and random hexamers. The TCR beta CDR3 was amplified by immunoSEQ multiplex PCR across 54 Vbeta, 13 Jbeta. TCRdb re-analysed the immunoSEQ multiplex PCR reads in MiXCR, keeping a single row per CDR3 protein. The table records more than 110,000 distinct CDR3 sequences, approximately 93% of them present only once. Sequencing of TCR beta covered CD8+ and CD4+ T cells obtained from blood. It was negative isolation that provided the CD8+ and CD4+ T cells, whereas TEMRA cells were enriched by FACS.

The sequenced sample consisted of CD8+ T cells from PBMCs. The TCR was taken from a human donor in good health. This chain joins TRBV2 and TRBJ2-1; D is unclear. CDR3 region: CASRSKHEQFF. CDR3 in DNA: TGTGCCAGCAGGAGTAAGCATGAGCAGTTCTTC.